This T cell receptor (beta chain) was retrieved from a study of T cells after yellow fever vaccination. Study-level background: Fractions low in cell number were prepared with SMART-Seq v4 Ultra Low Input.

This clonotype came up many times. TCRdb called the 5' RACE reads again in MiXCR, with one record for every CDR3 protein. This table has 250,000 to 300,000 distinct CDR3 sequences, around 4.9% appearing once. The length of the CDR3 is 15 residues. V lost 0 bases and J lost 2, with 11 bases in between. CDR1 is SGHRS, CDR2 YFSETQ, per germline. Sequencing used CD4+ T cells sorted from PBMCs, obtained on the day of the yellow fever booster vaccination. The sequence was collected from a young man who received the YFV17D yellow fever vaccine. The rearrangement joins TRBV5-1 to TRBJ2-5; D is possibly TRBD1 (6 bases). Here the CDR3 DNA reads TGCGCCAGCAGCTTGGACAGGGCTCGACAAGAGACCCAGTACTTC. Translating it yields CASSLDRARQETQYF.